This T cell receptor beta chain was captured by sequencing in a study of early T cells in non-severe SARS-CoV-2 infection. Study-level information: Sequenced bulk RNA came from whole blood that was unsorted, and chains were unpaired.

Study-level points and caveats: Clonotype matching in VDJdb favored anti-spike CD8 responses and did not capture private and CD4 specificities.

This clonotype was detected a few times. Its antigen is not known. V lost 7 bases and J lost 6, with 16 bases in between. Germline lookup yields CDR1 MNHEY and CDR2 SVGEGT. The CDR3 spans 14 residues. Each single cDNA molecule received a unique molecular identifier. TCRdb independently ran MiXCR on the 5' RACE reads; one entry per CDR3 protein. Among some 71,000 distinct CDR3 sequences listed, around 10% were seen once. This chain connects TRBV6-2 or TRBV6-3 to TRBJ2-4; maybe TRBD1 (6 bases). This receptor was identified in an adult who was a healthcare worker with PCR-confirmed SARS-CoV-2 infection or an uninfected control (not recorded which). Sequencing used whole blood, obtained at baseline. CDR3 region: CASTAGVQGNIQYF. CDR3 bases: TGTGCCAGCACCGCAGGGGTTCAGGGAAACATTCAGTACTTC.